These 14 T cell receptor beta chains share one sample of origin, sequenced in a study of neurological immune-mediated disorders (dated by TCRdb to about 2019). Libraries were prepared through 5' RACE. Reads for this sample came from an Illumina HiSeq 2500. TCRdb took the public reads, trimmed them with fastp at Q25, ran MiXCR for clone calling and kept in-frame beta chains. Here each entry gathers all rows of one CDR3 protein and keeps the most common genes and DNA. The sample table records 81,000 or so distinct CDR3 sequences; 4.5% to 6.5% of these occur just once. The ten largest clones take up about 2% of the sample. Sequencing was done on a sample of PBMCs. These receptors originate from a woman aged 25 to 39 with multiple sclerosis.

This clonotype was observed at least ten times. The chain combines TRBV3-1 with TRBJ1-2, with 8 bases matching TRBD1. This CDR3 is 14 amino acids long. Germline CDR1 and CDR2: LGHDT and YNNKEL (reference sequence). The trim removed 3 bases at V and 4 bases at J, leaving 4 bases unmatched. The CDR3 region has the DNA TGTGCCAGCAGCCAGGCAGGGGGCGTCTATGGCTACACCTTC. Its translation: CASSQAGGVYGYTF.

The chain recombines TRBV6-5 with TRBJ2-1, with 11 bases that match TRBD1. Trimming removed 7 bases from V and 4 bases from J; junction bases left unmatched: 6. The CDR3 loop spans 15 amino acids. CDR1 and CDR2 (germline): MNHEY, SVGAGI. The CDR3 DNA reads TGTGCCAGCACCGCCGGGACAGGGGGGTACAATGAGCAGTTCTTC. Its protein product is CASTAGTGGYNEQFF.

This clonotype was detected many times. The V and J genes are TRBV10-3 and TRBJ1-2, with a weak D call TRBD1 (6 bases). There are 14 residues in the CDR3. Trimming stripped 9 bases from V and 3 bases from J, with 17 bases between. Germline V gene sequence: CDR1 ENHRY, CDR2 SYGVKD. The CDR3 nucleotides are TGTGCCATAAGAACAGGGAGTCCGGACTATGGCTACACCTTC. This translates into CAIRTGSPDYGYTF.

J is TRBJ2-6 and V is TRBV20-1; no definite D call. Trimming took 4 bases from V and 1 from J, leaving 5 bases between them. This CDR3 has 13 residues. Germline CDR1 DFQATT, CDR2 SNEGSKA (reference sequence). The chain's CDR3 is CSAMGSGANVLTF. The CDR3 DNA is TGCAGTGCTATGGGGTCTGGGGCCAACGTCCTGACTTTC.

The V gene is TRBV12-3 or TRBV12-4, the J gene TRBJ2-7; no clear D gene. Trimming removed 7 bases at V and 2 bases at J, with 15 bases between. The CDR3 sequence is 14 residues long. This CDR3 is CASTTAYRPYEQYV. In DNA, the CDR3 is TGTGCCAGCACTACTGCATACAGACCCTACGAGCAGTACGTC.

This clonotype was detected ten times or more. This chain joins TRBV27 and TRBJ1-4, with D hard to call. This CDR3 contains 14 residues. V gave up 4 bases and J gave up 7 bases, with 13 bases separating them. Germline values: CDR1 MNHEY, CDR2 SMNVEV (reference sequence). In DNA, the CDR3 is TGTGCCAGCAGTTCGTCGACACTGACTGAAAAACTGTTTTTT. Translated, it gives CASSSSTLTEKLFF.

To note about this clonotype: A much larger clonotype is one base distant, so this may be a read error. The chain combines TRBV14 with TRBJ2-1; TRBD1 or TRBD2 may be the D gene (5 bases each). Per the germline V gene, CDR1 is SGHDN and CDR2 is FVKESK. This CDR3 has 20 residues. CDR3 region: CASSQDKFGVGETRYNAQFF. The DNA for the CDR3 is TGTGCCAGCAGCCAAGATAAGTTTGGAGTGGGGGAAACAAGATACAATGCGCAGTTCTTC.

This clonotype was observed many times. The chain joins TRBV28 to TRBJ2-1, with TRBD2 matching 9 bases. V was clipped by 1 base and J by 5 bases; unmatched bases: 6. The CDR3 is 16 residues long. Germline V gene lookup returns CDR1 MDHEN and CDR2 SYDVKM. The CDR3 region has the DNA TGTGCCAGCAGTTTATCCCAAGCGGGAGGCCACAATGAGCAGTTCTTC. As protein: CASSLSQAGGHNEQFF. Full variable domain (missing parts from reference TRBV28 and TRBJ2-1): DVKVTQSSRYLVKRTGEKVFLECVQDMDHENMFWYRQDPGLGLRLIYFSYDVKMKEKGDIPEGYSVSREKKERFSLILESASTNQTSMYLCASSLSQAGGHNEQFFGPGTRLTVL.

This sequence joins TRBV5-1 and TRBJ2-7; 7 bases are a match to TRBD1. After removal of 3 bases from V and 3 bases from J, the junction contained 9 bases not matched to a gene. Germline assignment: CDR1 SGHRS and CDR2 YFSETQ. The CDR3 loop spans 15 amino acids. As DNA, the CDR3 is TGCGCCAGCAGCTGGCAACAGGGGATTTTCTACGAGCAGTACTTC. Protein: CASSWQQGIFYEQYF.

This rearrangement joins TRBV5-1 to TRBJ1-1; D not resolved. V gave up 0 bases and J gave up 4 bases, with 10 bases separating them. Per germline, CDR1 SGHRS and CDR2 YFSETQ. The CDR3 sequence is 14 residues long. CDR3 bases: TGCGCCAGCAGCTTGGTTAGTGAGGGCACTGAAGCTTTCTTT. The encoded protein is CASSLVSEGTEAFF.

This clonotype was seen repeatedly, ten times or more. This chain joins TRBV10-3 and TRBJ1-5; D ambiguous. The germline V gene encodes CDR1 ENHRY and CDR2 SYGVKD. CDR3 length: 16 residues. V shed 0 bases and J shed 0 bases, with 9 bases lying between them. CDR3 in amino acids: CAISESGGISNQPQHF. CDR3 bases: TGTGCCATCAGTGAGTCGGGAGGGATTAGCAATCAGCCCCAGCATTTT.

The rearrangement uses TRBV7-6 and TRBJ2-3, with 12 bases identical to TRBD2. With V trimmed by 4 bases and J by 4 bases, 6 bases remained unmatched. Germline V gene data show CDR1 as SGHVS and CDR2 as FNYEAQ. The CDR3 has 16 amino acids. CDR3: CASSSSGRGVPDTQYF. The CDR3, as DNA: TGTGCCAGCAGCTCTAGCGGGAGGGGGGTTCCAGATACGCAGTATTTT.

The sample holds many counts of this clonotype. The CDR3: CASRREPNANYGYTF. The CDR3 DNA reads TGCGCCAGCAGAAGGGAACCCAACGCGAACTATGGCTACACCTTC. The genes are TRBV5-1 and TRBJ1-2, with D unclear. V was trimmed by 5 bases and J by 2 bases, leaving 16 bases between them. Germline V gene sequence: CDR1 SGHRS, CDR2 YFSETQ. This CDR3 is 15 amino acids long.

In its sample, this clonotype was seen many times. V and J are TRBV27 and TRBJ2-1; TRBD2 matches at 14 bases. J gave up 9 bases and V 5 bases, and 3 bases lay outside the gene matches. The length of the CDR3 is 14 residues. CDR1 and CDR2 from the germline V gene are MNHEY and SMNVEV (reference sequence). This CDR3 is CASSPGTSGGEQFF. The DNA for the CDR3 is TGTGCCAGCAGTCCAGGGACTAGCGGGGGTGAGCAGTTCTTC.